This T cell receptor (beta chain) appears in the sequencing data of a study of blood T cells in healthy people across ages. Peripheral blood was drawn, roughly 10 milliliters per donor. A minimum of 7 million PBMCs was isolated per sample. Total RNA, at least 5 micrograms per sample, was extracted from PBMCs. Primed by a sample-barcoded 5' primer and a J-beta primer mix, a second PCR proceeded for about 6 to 11 cycles. One entry per CDR3 protein, called by TCRdb with MiXCR from the 5' RACE reads. The sample lists about 780,000 distinct CDR3 sequences, around 68% occurring once. CDR3 size: 13 residues. The V segment lost 2 bases and the J segment 11 bases; nucleotides outside the gene matches: 7.

This chain connects TRBV12-3 or TRBV12-4 to TRBJ2-3; 7 positions match TRBD2. The specimen sequenced was blood. This clonotype was sampled from a man aged 25-45 years in good health. The CDR3 DNA follows: TGTGCCAGCAGTTTAACGGGCTCTAGCGGGCAGTATTTT. Translating it yields CASSLTGSSGQYF.